The rows below give T cell receptor beta chains drawn from one sample of a study of T cell repertoires in cytomegalovirus infection. TCRdb reprocessed the reads via MiXCR and lists one record per CDR3 protein. The sample lists roughly 230,000 distinct CDR3 sequences, over 15% occurring once. The sequenced material came from CD8+ T cells from PBMCs. Source of these receptors: a human donor in good health (CMV status not recorded). Some clones in this sample may be carry-over from other donors' samples. Each CDR3 is given with its conserved first and last residue. A D gene is named only where the DNA matches it firmly. The size entry is marked missing in some rows and otherwise reads once, few, many or a size class.

CASSSLGGGPGANVLTF | TGTGCCAGCAGTTCCCTAGGGGGAGGGCCCGGGGCCAACGTCCTGACTTTC | many | NA | TRBJ2-6 | TRBV28
CASSLALAGGPGGTDTQYF | TGTGCCAGCAGCTTAGCGCTAGCGGGGGGGCCGGGGGGAACAGATACGCAGTATTTT | many | TRBD2 | TRBJ2-3 | TRBV7-2
CASSLVASGGPDYNEQFF | TGTGCCAGCAGCTTAGTTGCGTCGGGGGGGCCGGACTACAATGAGCAGTTCTTC | once | TRBD2 | TRBJ2-1 | TRBV7-9
CASKVGLTSNQPQHF | TGTGCCAGCAAGGTAGGGCTTACGAGCAATCAGCCCCAGCATTTT | few | NA | TRBJ1-5 | TRBV12-3/TRBV12-4
CASSAISGGVYNEQFF | TGTGCCAGCAGCGCTATTAGCGGGGGCGTTTACAATGAGCAGTTCTTC | NA | TRBD2 | TRBJ2-1 | TRBV9
CASSLASWASGGLDEQFF | TGTGCCAGCAGCTTAGCATCCTGGGCTAGCGGGGGGTTGGATGAGCAGTTCTTC | few | TRBD2 | TRBJ2-1 | TRBV7-6
CASSETAQTQYF | TGTGCCAGCAGTGAGACGGCCCAGACCCAGTACTTC | few | NA | TRBJ2-5 | TRBV12-3/TRBV12-4
CASREWQGGHQPQHF | TGTGCCAGCAGGGAGTGGCAGGGGGGACATCAGCCCCAGCATTTT | NA | TRBD1 | TRBJ1-5 | TRBV2
CDSANGNRELNQPQHF | TGTGACAGCGCAAACGGGAACAGGGAGCTGAATCAGCCCCAGCATTTT | NA | NA | TRBJ1-5 | TRBV7-6
CASIPPTPHPMTYEQYF | TGTGCCAGCATCCCACCGACGCCCCATCCTATGACCTACGAGCAGTACTTC | NA | NA | TRBJ2-7 | TRBV6-1